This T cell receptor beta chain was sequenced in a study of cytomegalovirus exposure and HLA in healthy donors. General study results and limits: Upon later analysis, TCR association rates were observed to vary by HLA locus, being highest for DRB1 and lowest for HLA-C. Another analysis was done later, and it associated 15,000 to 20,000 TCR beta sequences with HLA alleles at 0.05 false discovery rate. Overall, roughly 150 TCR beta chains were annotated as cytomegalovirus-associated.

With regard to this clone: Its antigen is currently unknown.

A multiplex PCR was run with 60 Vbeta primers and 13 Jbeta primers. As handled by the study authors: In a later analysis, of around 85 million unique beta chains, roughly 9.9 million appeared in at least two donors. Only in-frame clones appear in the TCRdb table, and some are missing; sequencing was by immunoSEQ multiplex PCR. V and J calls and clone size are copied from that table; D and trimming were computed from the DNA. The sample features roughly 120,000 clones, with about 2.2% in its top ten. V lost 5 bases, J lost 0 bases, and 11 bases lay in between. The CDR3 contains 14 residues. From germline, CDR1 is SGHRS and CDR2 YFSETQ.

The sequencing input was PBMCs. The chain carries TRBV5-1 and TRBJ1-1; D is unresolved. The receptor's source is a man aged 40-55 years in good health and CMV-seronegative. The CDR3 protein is CASRVGLMNTEAFF. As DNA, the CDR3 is TGCGCCAGCAGGGTTGGGCTTATGAACACTGAAGCTTTCTTT.